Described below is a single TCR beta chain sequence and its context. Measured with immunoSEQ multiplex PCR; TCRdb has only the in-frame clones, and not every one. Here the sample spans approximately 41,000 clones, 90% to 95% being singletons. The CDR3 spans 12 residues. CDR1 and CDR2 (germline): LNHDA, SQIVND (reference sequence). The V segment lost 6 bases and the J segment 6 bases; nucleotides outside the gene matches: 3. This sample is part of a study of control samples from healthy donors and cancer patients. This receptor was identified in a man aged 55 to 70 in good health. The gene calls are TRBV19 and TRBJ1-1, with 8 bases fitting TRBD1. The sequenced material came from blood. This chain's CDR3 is CASSPTGAEAFF. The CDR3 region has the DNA TGTGCCAGTAGCCCGACAGGGGCTGAAGCTTTCTTT.